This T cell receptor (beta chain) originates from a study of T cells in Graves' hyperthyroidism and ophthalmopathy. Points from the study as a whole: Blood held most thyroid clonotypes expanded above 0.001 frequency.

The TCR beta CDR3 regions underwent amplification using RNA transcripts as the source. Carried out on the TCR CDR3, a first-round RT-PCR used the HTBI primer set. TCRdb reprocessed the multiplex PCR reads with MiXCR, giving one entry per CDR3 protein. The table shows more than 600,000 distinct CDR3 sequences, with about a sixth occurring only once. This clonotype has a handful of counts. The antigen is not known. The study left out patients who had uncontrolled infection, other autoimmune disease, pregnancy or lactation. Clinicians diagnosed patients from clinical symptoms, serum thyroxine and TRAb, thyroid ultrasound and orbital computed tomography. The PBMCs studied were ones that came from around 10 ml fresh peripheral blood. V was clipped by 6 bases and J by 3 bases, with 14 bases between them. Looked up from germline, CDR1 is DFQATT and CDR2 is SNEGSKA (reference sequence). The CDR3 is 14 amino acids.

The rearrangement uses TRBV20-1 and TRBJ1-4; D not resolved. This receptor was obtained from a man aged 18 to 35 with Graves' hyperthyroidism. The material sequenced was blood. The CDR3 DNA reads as TGCAGTGCCCCACTCGATGGTTCTAATGAAAAACTGTTTTTT. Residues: CSAPLDGSNEKLFF.